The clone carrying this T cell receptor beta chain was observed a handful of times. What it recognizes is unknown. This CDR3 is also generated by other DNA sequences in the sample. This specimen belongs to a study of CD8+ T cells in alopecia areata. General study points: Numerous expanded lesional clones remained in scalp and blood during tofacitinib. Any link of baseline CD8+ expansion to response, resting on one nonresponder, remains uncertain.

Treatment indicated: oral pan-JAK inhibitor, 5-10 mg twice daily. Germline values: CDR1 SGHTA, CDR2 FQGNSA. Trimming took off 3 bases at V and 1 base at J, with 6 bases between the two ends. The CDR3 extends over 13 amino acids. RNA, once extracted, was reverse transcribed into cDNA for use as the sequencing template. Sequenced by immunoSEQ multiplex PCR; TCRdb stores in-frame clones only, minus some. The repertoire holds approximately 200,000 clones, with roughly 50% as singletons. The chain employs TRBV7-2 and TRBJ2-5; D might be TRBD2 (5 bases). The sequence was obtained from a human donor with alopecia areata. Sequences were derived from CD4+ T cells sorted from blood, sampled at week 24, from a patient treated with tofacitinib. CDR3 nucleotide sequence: TGTGCCAGCAGCTTGGGAGTCCAAGAGACCCAGTACTTC. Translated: CASSLGVQETQYF.